This T cell receptor (beta chain) was sequenced during a study of blood T cell repertoires in COVID-19. As for the study in general: There were acute and convalescent COVID-19 samples, and they came from the United States, Italy and Spain. Sources were T cells, B-cell-depleted T cells, or PBMCs; the material itself was cDNA or gDNA.

Of note for this clone: Other DNA sequences within the sample encode an identical CDR3.

The CDR3 is made up of 14 amino acids. V was clipped by 2 bases and J by 2 bases, with 7 bases between them. Germline lookup yields CDR1 MDHEN and CDR2 SYDVKM. Original analysis: From reference gene primer amplification, estimates of nucleated cell counts were derived. Clones were sequenced by immunoSEQ multiplex PCR, and TCRdb holds only the in-frame ones, with some missing. V and J calls and clone size follow that table, whereas D and trimming were derived from the DNA. Seen here are around 270,000 clones, 84% observed once, and the top ten hold about 1.5%. The genes are TRBV28 and TRBJ1-3, with D possibly being TRBD1 (6 bases). Sequencing used peripheral blood. The receptor was isolated from a middle-aged woman who had recovered from COVID-19. The DNA for the CDR3 is TGTGCCAGCAGTTTAGGACAGCCTGGAAACACCATATATTTT. Translation gives CASSLGQPGNTIYF.